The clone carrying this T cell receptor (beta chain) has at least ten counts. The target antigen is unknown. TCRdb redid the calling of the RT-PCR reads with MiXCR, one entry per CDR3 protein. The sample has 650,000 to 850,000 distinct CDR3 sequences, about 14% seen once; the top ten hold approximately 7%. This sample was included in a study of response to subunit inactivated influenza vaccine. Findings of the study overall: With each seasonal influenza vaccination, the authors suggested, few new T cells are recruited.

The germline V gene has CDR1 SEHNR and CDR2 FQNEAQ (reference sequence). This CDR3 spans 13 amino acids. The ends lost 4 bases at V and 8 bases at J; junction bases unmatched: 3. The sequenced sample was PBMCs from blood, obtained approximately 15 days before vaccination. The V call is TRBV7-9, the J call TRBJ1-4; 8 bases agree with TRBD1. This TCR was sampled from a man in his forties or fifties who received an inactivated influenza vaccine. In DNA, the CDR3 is TGTGCCAGCAGCTGGACAGGGATGGAAAAACTGTTTTTT. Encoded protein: CASSWTGMEKLFF.